These 25 T cell receptor beta chains share one sample of origin, sequenced in a study of blood T cell repertoires in COVID-19 (dated by TCRdb to about 2020). The library was generated by the immunoSEQ multiplex PCR assay. TCRdb retrieved this table from immuneACCESS and kept in-frame rearrangements only. Not all clones are present; in checked studies, unresolved V genes account for under half, and no reason is known for the remainder. The sample table shows about 160,000 clones, and 85% are seen once. 5% to 6% of the sample is in the top ten clones. The specimen sequenced was peripheral blood. All receptors come from a woman in her forties or fifties with COVID-19, enrolled during active disease.

The chain joins TRBV6-6 to TRBJ1-1, with a weak D call TRBD1 (5 bases). The length of the CDR3 is 14 residues. CDR1 MNHNY and CDR2 SVGAGI come from the germline V gene (reference sequence). The V end lost 0 bases, the J end lost 4 bases, and 9 bases lay between the germline ends. The CDR3 DNA reads TGTGCCAGCAGTTACTCGGCAGGGCGCACTGAAGCTTTCTTT. It specifies CASSYSAGRTEAFF.

The chain joins TRBV5-1 to TRBJ2-2, with D possibly matching TRBD1 (6 bases). CDR3 length equals 16 residues. Per the germline V gene, CDR1 is SGHRS and CDR2 is YFSETQ. The ends were cut back, 4 bases at V and 0 bases at J, with 13 bases in the middle. This CDR3 is CASSLRDTTNTGELFF. CDR3 sequence (DNA): TGCGCCAGCAGCCTCCGGGACACCACGAACACCGGGGAGCTGTTTTTT.

This sequence joins TRBV18 and TRBJ1-5; weak D call: TRBD1 (6 bases). The germline V and J ends were trimmed by 1 base and 0 bases, with 13 bases remaining between them. CDR3 length: 17 amino acids. Germline-derived CDR1 and CDR2 are KGHSH and LQKENI. CDR3 protein: CASSPQGTLYSNQPQHF. The CDR3 DNA follows: TGTGCCAGCTCACCACAGGGGACACTATATAGCAATCAGCCCCAGCATTTT.

This clone was seen just once. The chain is built from TRBV10-3 and TRBJ1-2; possibly TRBD1 for D (5 bases). Germline CDR1 reads ENHRY; CDR2 reads SYGVKD. Trimming left V 3 bases short and J 4 bases short, with 12 bases between. This CDR3 comprises 14 residues. CDR3 nucleotides: TGTGCCATCAGTGAATGGAAGACAGTCTATGGCTACACCTTC. Translating it yields CAISEWKTVYGYTF.

V is TRBV3-1 (or the pseudogene TRBV3-2) and J is TRBJ2-3; TRBD2 aligns across 13 bases. The germline V gene encodes CDR1 LGHDT and CDR2 YNNKEL (reference sequence). J lost 7 bases, V lost 4 bases, and 5 bases had no gene match. This CDR3 has 15 amino acids. CDR3 coding DNA: TGTGCCAGCAGCCTACTAGCGGGGGGGCAACATACGCAGTATTTT. It yields the protein CASSLLAGGQHTQYF.

Written as DNA, the CDR3 is TGTGCCAGCAGCTTACTGGACAGGGCAAGCACAGATACGCAGTATTTT. This sequence encodes CASSLLDRASTDTQYF. The chain couples TRBV5-4 to TRBJ2-3; TRBD1 matches at 8 bases. CDR3 size: 16 residues. Germline V CDR1 and CDR2: SGHNT, YYREEE (reference sequence). V was pared by 2 bases and J by 0 bases, with 5 bases of the junction left unmatched.

V gene TRBV5-6 combines with J gene TRBJ2-6; D gene unclear. This CDR3 has 13 amino acids. The ends were cut back, 4 bases at V and 7 bases at J, with 9 bases in the middle. CDR1 and CDR2 from the germline V gene are SGHDT and YYEEEE. Written as DNA, the CDR3 is TGTGCCAGCAGCCTGATGGGCGCCAACGTCCTGACTTTC. Amino acids: CASSLMGANVLTF.

The chain is built from TRBV19 and TRBJ2-5, with D perhaps TRBD2 (6 bases). This CDR3 is 14 amino acids long. From germline, CDR1 is LNHDA and CDR2 SQIVND (reference sequence). V lost 4 bases to trimming and J lost 2 bases, with 11 bases between them. The CDR3 loop reads CASSNLAKQETQYF. The CDR3 bases are TGTGCCAGTAGTAACCTAGCGAAACAAGAGACCCAGTACTTC.

The chain employs TRBV28 and TRBJ1-1; D perhaps matches TRBD1 (5 bases). Looked up from germline, CDR1 is MDHEN and CDR2 is SYDVKM. Trimming removed 4 bases from V and 3 bases from J, with 12 bases in between. There are 14 residues in the CDR3. As DNA, the CDR3 is TGTGCCAGCAGTTCGAAGGGACTTCACACTGAAGCTTTCTTT. It encodes CASSSKGLHTEAFF.

This CDR3 reads CASSPGVYGYTF. The DNA for the CDR3 is TGTGCCAGCTCCCCTGGAGTCTATGGCTACACCTTC. The rearrangement links TRBV6-6 to TRBJ1-2; D not certain. CDR1 is MNHNY, CDR2 SVGAGI, per germline (reference sequence). CDR3 length equals 12 residues. V shed 8 bases and J shed 4 bases, with 11 bases lying between them.

The rearrangement uses TRBV6-2 or TRBV6-3 and TRBJ2-5; D is unclear. Trimming removed 6 bases at V and 5 bases at J, with 16 bases between. The CDR3 runs to 14 residues. CDR1 MNHEY and CDR2 SVGEGT come from the germline V gene. The chain's CDR3 is CASSEHPFRETQYF. For the CDR3, the DNA is TGTGCCAGCAGCGAACACCCTTTCCGTGAGACCCAGTACTTC.

The V and J genes are TRBV12-3 or TRBV12-4 and TRBJ1-2, with D maybe TRBD1 (5 bases). Trimming removed 7 bases at V and 8 bases at J, with 17 bases between. This CDR3 contains 13 residues. CDR3 coding DNA: TGTGCCAGCACCTTTTTCCAGGGTACGGGCTACACCTTC. As protein: CASTFFQGTGYTF.

The genes are TRBV27 and TRBJ1-2, with 8 bases matching TRBD1. This CDR3 has 15 amino acids. Germline-derived CDR1 and CDR2 are MNHEY and SMNVEV (reference sequence). V was clipped by 2 bases and J by 4 bases; unmatched bases: 6. The CDR3 spells CASSLRGTGLYGYTF. CDR3 DNA sequence: TGTGCCAGCAGTTTACGTGGGACAGGACTCTATGGCTACACCTTC.

This clone appeared once. V gene TRBV19 combines with J gene TRBJ2-1; D might be TRBD2 (6 bases). CDR1 is LNHDA and CDR2 is SQIVND in the germline V gene (reference sequence). This CDR3 is built from 15 residues. Trimming left V 2 bases short and J 3 bases short, with 11 bases between. CDR3 loop: CASSIRTTGYNEQFF. The CDR3 region has the DNA TGTGCCAGTAGTATACGGACTACTGGCTACAATGAGCAGTTCTTC. Based on the CDR3 plus reference TRBV19 and TRBJ2-1, the full variable domain is DGGITQSPKYLFRKEGQNVTLSCEQNLNHDAMYWYRQDPGQGLRLIYYSQIVNDFQKGDIAEGYSVSREKKESFPLTVTSAQKNPTAFYLCASSIRTTGYNEQFFGPGTRLTVL.

This chain connects TRBV27 to TRBJ1-2, with D perhaps matching TRBD1 (6 bases). V was pared by 3 bases and J by 8 bases, with 19 bases between. Germline V gives CDR1 MNHEY, CDR2 SMNVEV (reference sequence). This CDR3 has 15 residues. The CDR3 DNA reads as TGTGCCAGCAGTTTCTCCGGTCAGGGGTTTGACGGCTACACCTTC. It encodes CASSFSGQGFDGYTF.

The V gene is TRBV3-1 (or the pseudogene TRBV3-2), the J gene TRBJ2-5; a possible D gene is TRBD2 (5 bases). Germline V CDR1 and CDR2: LGHDT, YNNKEL (reference sequence). The ends were cut back, 4 bases at V and 5 bases at J, with 14 bases in the middle. The CDR3 loop spans 14 amino acids. Here the CDR3 DNA reads TGTGCCAGCAGCCCGAGCGGCCCTCGGGAGACCCAGTACTTC. It yields the protein CASSPSGPRETQYF.

The chain has TRBV5-3 and TRBJ1-5, with 8 bases that match TRBD1. TRBV5-3 is noted as an ORF with a role that remains uncertain. With 2 bases clipped from V and 5 bases from J, the junction kept 9 bases outside the gene matches. CDR3 size: 16 residues. CDR3 protein: CARSFATGVVHQPQHF. CDR3 nucleotides: TGTGCCAGAAGCTTCGCGACAGGGGTTGTGCATCAGCCCCAGCATTTT.

The chain recombines TRBV10-1 with TRBJ1-2; a possible D gene is TRBD1 (6 bases). From germline, CDR1 is WNHNN and CDR2 SYGVQD (reference sequence). CDR3 length equals 12 residues. V lost 10 bases and J lost 7, with 16 bases in between. The DNA of the CDR3 is TGCGCCAAACTGACAGGCTCAGTTGGCTACACCTTC. As protein: CAKLTGSVGYTF.

This clone was found once. The V call is TRBV9, the J call TRBJ2-1, with 12 bases lining up with TRBD2. The CDR3 spans 16 residues. Germline-derived CDR1 and CDR2 are SGDLS and YYNGEE. V lost 0 bases and J lost 8; bases outside the gene matches: 6. The CDR3 reads CASSVAWTSGTDEQFF. Written as DNA, the CDR3 is TGTGCCAGCAGCGTAGCATGGACTAGCGGGACGGATGAGCAGTTCTTC.

V and J are TRBV29-1 and TRBJ1-4; 9 bases agree with TRBD1. Germline values: CDR1 SQVTM, CDR2 ANQGSEA. The V gene end was trimmed by 6 bases and the J gene end by 7 bases; junction bases not matched to a gene: 6. The CDR3 contains 13 residues. CDR3 nucleotide sequence: TGCAGCGTGATGGACAGGGGAGGTGAAAAACTGTTTTTT. It is translated as CSVMDRGGEKLFF.

The CDR3 sequence: CASRGYLEGAADTQYF. CDR3 in DNA: TGTGCCAGCAGGGGGTATTTGGAGGGGGCCGCAGATACGCAGTATTTT. The chain employs TRBV11-2 and TRBJ2-3; maybe TRBD1 (7 bases). Germline CDR1 SGHAT, CDR2 FQNNGV. The CDR3 runs to 16 residues. Trimming pared 6 bases from V and 4 bases from J, leaving 20 bases between.

This clone was observed a single time. The chain combines TRBV15 with TRBJ1-1; 7 bases are a match to TRBD1. Germline CDR1 LNHNV, CDR2 YYDKDF (reference sequence). This CDR3 contains 12 residues. With 1 base clipped from V and 11 bases from J, the junction kept 4 bases outside the gene matches. CDR3 coding DNA: TGTGCCACCAGCAGAGGGACAGGAGAGGCTTTCTTT. Amino acid sequence: CATSRGTGEAFF. The complete variable domain, with remaining parts taken from reference TRBV15 and TRBJ1-1, reads DAMVIQNPRYQVTQFGKPVTLSCSQTLNHNVMYWYQQKSSQAPKLLFHYYDKDFNNEADTPDNFQSRRPNTSFCFLDIRSPGLGDTAMYLCATSRGTGEAFFGQGTRLTVV.

V and J are TRBV3-1 (or the pseudogene TRBV3-2) and TRBJ1-1; tentatively, D is TRBD1 (6 bases). Germline V gene lookup returns CDR1 LGHDT and CDR2 YNNKEL (reference sequence). The CDR3 length is 15 residues. Trimming removed 4 bases at V and 2 bases at J, with 14 bases between. CDR3 bases: TGTGCCAGCAGCCTAACGGACAGTTCTAACACTGAAGCTTTCTTT. This codes for CASSLTDSSNTEAFF.

The chain carries TRBV5-1 and TRBJ2-1; possible D gene TRBD1, 6 bases. V lost 4 bases and J lost 8, with 10 bases in between. This CDR3 comprises 12 residues. Looked up from germline, CDR1 is SGHRS and CDR2 is YFSETQ. The chain's CDR3 is CASSTQGYEQFF. In DNA form, the CDR3 reads TGCGCCAGCAGCACACAGGGATATGAGCAGTTCTTC. Full variable domain (rest looked up from reference TRBV5-1 and TRBJ2-1): KAGVTQTPRYLIKTRGQQVTLSCSPISGHRSVSWYQQTPGQGLQFLFEYFSETQRNKGNFPGRFSGRQFSNSRSEMNVSTLELGDSALYLCASSTQGYEQFFGPGTRLTVL.

This chain uses TRBV2 with TRBJ1-6; D perhaps matches TRBD1 (5 bases). The CDR3 covers 13 residues. Trimming removed 10 bases from V and 3 bases from J, with 10 bases in between. From germline, CDR1 is SNHLY and CDR2 FYNNEI. The CDR3 reads CATAGDYNSPLHF. CDR3 DNA sequence: TGTGCCACCGCGGGGGACTATAATTCACCCCTCCACTTT.